The present entry profiles one T cell receptor (beta chain) with its context. Germline lookup yields CDR1 SGHRS and CDR2 YFSETQ. The J segment lost 7 bases and the V segment lost 1 base, leaving 3 bases of the junction unmatched. CDR3 size: 14 residues. These data belong to a study of blood T cell repertoires in COVID-19. Measured with immunoSEQ multiplex PCR; TCRdb has only the in-frame clones, and not every one. The sample includes about 160,000 clones, over 70% seen only once; the top ten take roughly 6.1%. The receptor was isolated from a man older than 75 with acute or convalescent COVID-19. V usage is TRBV5-1 and J usage is TRBJ2-5; 11 nucleotides align to TRBD2. Material: peripheral blood. Written as DNA, the CDR3 is TGCGCCAGCAGCTTGCCTAGCGGGGGGTTGACCCAGTACTTC. Amino acids: CASSLPSGGLTQYF.